These T cell receptor beta chains were read from a single sample in a study of cytomegalovirus exposure and HLA in healthy donors. Data came from immunoSEQ multiplex PCR; TCRdb stores just in-frame clones and leaves some out. This listing includes about 130,000 clones. What was sequenced was PBMCs. The receptors stem from a man aged 35-49 years in good health and CMV-seronegative. Each CDR3 is given without its conserved first and last residue.

V,J,CDR3
TRBV27,TRBJ2-1,ASSLLGLAEQF
TRBV7-9,TRBJ2-7,ASSFPGPYEQY
TRBV29-1,TRBJ1-2,SVVGTSGYT
TRBV13,TRBJ2-7,ASSLPHGLAGVEQY
TRBV4-1,TRBJ2-1,ASSQPLATGRNEQF
TRBV11-3,TRBJ2-2,ASSFGLAVGEELF
TRBV11-2,TRBJ2-3,ASSLNTRGGQY
TRBV4-1,TRBJ2-1,ASSQEGAGPYNEQF
TRBV6-1,TRBJ2-1,ASSGTAGYNEQF
TRBV7-2,TRBJ2-3,ASSLVGLGDGTQY
TRBV28,TRBJ2-2,ASSSLTHLDPGELF
TRBV19,TRBJ2-3,ASSMELAGGLDRPY
TRBV6-1,TRBJ2-7,ASSAPTRGYEQY
TRBV29-1,TRBJ1-4,SANSIQGALEKLF
TRBV6-1,TRBJ2-1,ASRSQLNSYNEQF
TRBV10-3,TRBJ2-7,AIRLAASYEQY
TRBV10-3,TRBJ2-7,AISSGPTYEQY
TRBV5-1,TRBJ2-3,ASSREGYTDTQY
TRBV5-4,TRBJ1-2,ASSLPRQQANYGCT
TRBV6-4,TRBJ1-5,ASRLGGQPQH
TRBV30,TRBJ1-6,AWSPDSNNSPLH
TRBV30,TRBJ2-7,AWRGSGDEQY
TRBV7-2,TRBJ1-1,ASSLVGAVSEAF
TRBV9,TRBJ1-1,ASGRGATEAF
TRBV5-1,TRBJ2-3,ASSLGGPDTQY
TRBV2,TRBJ2-4,ASSGQGEGSIQY
TRBV19,TRBJ2-1,ASSIVSATGEQF
TRBV7-8,TRBJ2-5,ASSLDLKGGETQY
TRBV27,TRBJ2-4,ASSPNPRTGGILAKNIQY
TRBV7-2,TRBJ1-1,ASSPGLTEAF
TRBV6-1,TRBJ2-7,ASSIWERSSYEQY
TRBV5-1,TRBJ2-1,ASSSQSSGLNNEQF
TRBV13,TRBJ2-2,ASSLNPRDGELF
TRBV7-9,TRBJ1-2,AFGEWSDHYGYT
TRBV2,TRBJ2-6,ASRDPFGQGRAGANVLT
TRBV4-3,TRBJ1-4,ASSPTGYNEKLF
TRBV4-2,TRBJ1-1,ASSQAITGGGLETEAF
TRBV30,TRBJ1-5,AWSTGHSNQPQH
TRBV11-2,TRBJ1-1,ASSLRDRGQGTEAF
TRBV4-2,TRBJ2-2,ASSQDNVVTGELF